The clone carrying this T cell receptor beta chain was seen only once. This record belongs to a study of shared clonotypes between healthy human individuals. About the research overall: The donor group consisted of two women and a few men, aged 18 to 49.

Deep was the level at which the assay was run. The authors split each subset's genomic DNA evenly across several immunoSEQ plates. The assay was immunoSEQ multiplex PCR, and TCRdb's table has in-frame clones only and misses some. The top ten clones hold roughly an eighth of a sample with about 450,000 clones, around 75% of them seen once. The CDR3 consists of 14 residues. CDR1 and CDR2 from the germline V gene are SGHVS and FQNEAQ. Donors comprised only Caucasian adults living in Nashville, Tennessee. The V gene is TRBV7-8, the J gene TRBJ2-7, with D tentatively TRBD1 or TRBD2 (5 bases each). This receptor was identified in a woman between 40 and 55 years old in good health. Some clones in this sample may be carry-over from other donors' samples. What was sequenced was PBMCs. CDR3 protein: CAGSPYGGSYEQYF. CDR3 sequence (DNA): TGTGCTGGGAGTCCTTATGGGGGCTCCTACGAGCAGTACTTC.